The rows below give T cell receptor beta chains drawn from one sample of a study of T-cell memory formation after mild COVID-19. TCRdb redid the calling of the 5' RACE reads with MiXCR, one entry per CDR3 protein. Found here are roughly 300,000 distinct CDR3 sequences, around 15% of them singletons; the top ten hold roughly 25%. The sample taken for sequencing was PBMCs or a T cell subset sorted from them (not recorded which). These receptors all come from a man aged 18 to 30 who had mild COVID-19 (a few samples of this study predate the infection). Cell type and time point are not known. Each CDR3 is given with its conserved first and last residue. The D gene is left open where the match is weak. Clone size appears in some rows only: once, few, many, or a class for an expanded clone.

clone size: -
D gene: -
V gene: TRBV6-6
J gene: TRBJ1-2
CDR3 protein: CASSGTEAYGYTF
CDR3 DNA: TGTGCCAGCAGTGGGACTGAAGCCTATGGCTACACCTTC

clone size: few
D gene: -
V gene: TRBV5-4
J gene: TRBJ2-5
CDR3 protein: CASSRTLETQYF
CDR3 DNA: TGTGCCAGCAGCAGGACATTGGAGACCCAGTACTTC

clone size: -
D gene: -
V gene: TRBV15
J gene: TRBJ1-5
CDR3 protein: CATSRGPVGRQPQHF
CDR3 DNA: TGTGCCACCAGCAGAGGTCCAGTCGGAAGGCAGCCCCAGCATTTT

clone size: -
D gene: -
V gene: TRBV7-9
J gene: TRBJ2-1
CDR3 protein: CASSTTAYRPTF
CDR3 DNA: TGTGCCAGCAGCACAACTGCTTATCGGCCAACCTTC

clone size: -
D gene: TRBD1
V gene: TRBV5-6
J gene: TRBJ1-1
CDR3 protein: CASSLGQGREAEAFF
CDR3 DNA: TGTGCCAGCAGCTTGGGACAGGGCCGGGAGGCTGAAGCTTTCTTT

clone size: few
D gene: -
V gene: TRBV4-2
J gene: TRBJ1-1
CDR3 protein: CASSQEVTGYTEAFF
CDR3 DNA: TGTGCCAGCAGCCAAGAGGTCACAGGGTACACTGAAGCTTTCTTT

clone size: few
D gene: -
V gene: TRBV18
J gene: TRBJ1-1
CDR3 protein: CASSFGSLNTEAFF
CDR3 DNA: TGTGCCAGCTCTTTCGGCAGTCTGAACACTGAAGCTTTCTTT

clone size: few
D gene: -
V gene: TRBV12-3/TRBV12-4
J gene: TRBJ1-4
CDR3 protein: CASSHYNEKLFF
CDR3 DNA: TGTGCCAGCAGCCACTATAATGAAAAACTGTTTTTT

clone size: -
D gene: TRBD2
V gene: TRBV7-2
J gene: TRBJ2-7
CDR3 protein: CASSLVPRTSYEQYF
CDR3 DNA: TGTGCCAGCAGCTTAGTTCCACGGACTAGCTACGAGCAGTACTTC

clone size: -
D gene: -
V gene: TRBV19
J gene: TRBJ2-3
CDR3 protein: CASSIGVTDTQYF
CDR3 DNA: TGTGCCAGTAGTATCGGGGTCACAGATACGCAGTATTTT

clone size: -
D gene: -
V gene: TRBV2
J gene: TRBJ1-2
CDR3 protein: CASSAPRGQGSYGYTF
CDR3 DNA: TGTGCCAGCAGCGCCCCTCGGGGGCAGGGGAGCTATGGCTACACCTTC

clone size: few
D gene: -
V gene: TRBV11-2
J gene: TRBJ2-3
CDR3 protein: CASSLKPSTDTQYF
CDR3 DNA: TGTGCCAGCAGCTTGAAACCTAGCACAGATACGCAGTATTTT

clone size: -
D gene: -
V gene: TRBV5-1
J gene: TRBJ2-2
CDR3 protein: CASSLALQGLDGELFF
CDR3 DNA: TGCGCCAGCAGCTTGGCCCTGCAGGGTCTCGACGGGGAGCTGTTTTTT

clone size: -
D gene: TRBD1
V gene: TRBV27
J gene: TRBJ1-3
CDR3 protein: CASRRTGKFSGNTIYF
CDR3 DNA: TGTGCCAGCAGAAGGACAGGGAAGTTCTCTGGAAACACCATATATTTT

clone size: -
D gene: TRBD1
V gene: TRBV5-1
J gene: TRBJ2-7
CDR3 protein: CASSLPSRDRGSYEQYF
CDR3 DNA: TGCGCCAGCAGCTTGCCAAGCCGGGACAGGGGTAGCTACGAGCAGTACTTC

clone size: -
D gene: -
V gene: TRBV2
J gene: TRBJ1-6
CDR3 protein: CASSVTISDSPLHF
CDR3 DNA: TGTGCCAGCAGTGTTACAATATCGGATTCACCCCTCCACTTT

clone size: few
D gene: TRBD1
V gene: TRBV4-3
J gene: TRBJ2-5
CDR3 protein: CASSQDRVRTQYF
CDR3 DNA: TGCGCCAGCAGTCAGGACAGGGTCAGGACCCAGTACTTC

clone size: few
D gene: -
V gene: TRBV12-3/TRBV12-4
J gene: TRBJ2-1
CDR3 protein: CASSGLSGTQFF
CDR3 DNA: TGTGCCAGCAGTGGACTTAGCGGAACGCAGTTCTTC

clone size: many
D gene: -
V gene: TRBV5-1
J gene: TRBJ2-5
CDR3 protein: CASSFTQGVETQYF
CDR3 DNA: TGCGCCAGCAGCTTTACTCAGGGAGTGGAGACCCAGTACTTC

clone size: many
D gene: -
V gene: TRBV5-4
J gene: TRBJ2-2
CDR3 protein: CASSPGVATGELFF
CDR3 DNA: TGTGCCAGCAGCCCAGGGGTGGCTACCGGGGAGCTGTTTTTT

clone size: few
D gene: -
V gene: TRBV20-1
J gene: TRBJ2-6
CDR3 protein: CSAREGAGSGANVLTF
CDR3 DNA: TGCAGTGCTAGAGAGGGAGCGGGCTCTGGGGCCAACGTCCTGACTTTC

clone size: -
D gene: -
V gene: TRBV6-5
J gene: TRBJ2-2
CDR3 protein: CASSYSTGELIF
CDR3 DNA: TGTGCCAGCAGTTACTCCACCGGGGAGCTGATTTTT

clone size: many
D gene: TRBD2
V gene: TRBV15
J gene: TRBJ2-2
CDR3 protein: CATSRDTGLAGDTGELFF
CDR3 DNA: TGTGCCACCAGCAGAGATACGGGACTAGCGGGAGACACCGGGGAGCTGTTTTTT

clone size: few
D gene: -
V gene: TRBV5-1
J gene: TRBJ2-6
CDR3 protein: CASSWGRDRSGANVLTF
CDR3 DNA: TGCGCCAGCAGCTGGGGCAGGGATCGTTCAGGGGCCAACGTCCTGACTTTC

clone size: -
D gene: -
V gene: TRBV21-1
J gene: TRBJ2-3
CDR3 protein: CASTDTAEQGHTQYF
CDR3 DNA: TGTGCCAGCACAGACACCGCGGAACAAGGCCATACGCAGTATTTT

clone size: many
D gene: -
V gene: TRBV20-1
J gene: TRBJ2-3
CDR3 protein: CSAESTDTQYF
CDR3 DNA: TGCAGTGCGGAGAGCACAGATACGCAGTATTTT

clone size: -
D gene: -
V gene: TRBV27
J gene: TRBJ1-5
CDR3 protein: CASSLSLYQPQHF
CDR3 DNA: TGTGCCAGCAGTTTATCGCTTTATCAGCCCCAGCATTTT

clone size: few
D gene: -
V gene: TRBV4-1
J gene: TRBJ2-4
CDR3 protein: CASSPQGNIQYF
CDR3 DNA: TGCGCCAGCAGCCCCCAGGGGAACATTCAGTACTTC

clone size: few
D gene: -
V gene: TRBV9
J gene: TRBJ2-6
CDR3 protein: CASSIKGGIGTSGANVLTF
CDR3 DNA: TGTGCCAGCAGCATTAAGGGGGGGATCGGGACCTCTGGGGCCAACGTCCTGACTTTC

clone size: many
D gene: TRBD1
V gene: TRBV7-2
J gene: TRBJ2-1
CDR3 protein: CASSLDRRGLGNEQFF
CDR3 DNA: TGTGCCAGCAGCTTAGATCGCAGGGGGCTAGGGAATGAGCAGTTCTTC

clone size: -
D gene: TRBD1
V gene: TRBV10-3
J gene: TRBJ1-1
CDR3 protein: CAISERGQGISEAFF
CDR3 DNA: TGTGCCATCAGTGAACGGGGACAGGGGATCTCTGAAGCTTTCTTT